This TCR beta chain was recorded in a study of naive and memory T cell subsets. Both TRBC1 and TRBC2 were covered by a beta constant-region primer of two equimolar oligonucleotides. Ligated cDNA was amplified by four rounds of PCR with nested alpha and beta constant-region primers and SP2. TCRdb recomputed calls from the UMI-ligation and nested PCR reads with MiXCR, one row per CDR3 protein. The sample consists of 99,000 or so distinct CDR3 sequences, roughly 15% of them appearing once. Points on this clonotype: Its antigen is undetermined.

Sequential positive selection took CD4 T cells first, then CD8 T cells. Cells stained for CD3, CD4, CD8, CD45RA and CD27 were sorted into four subsets. Findings of the study overall: Gini index rose across naive, CM, EM and EMRA in CD4 and CD8. Especially in CD8 cells, naive repertoires contained a few larger clonotypes, possibly CD45RA-re-expressing memory cells.

Specimen: naive CD8+ T cells from blood. The sequence was collected from a human donor in good health.

In DNA, the CDR3 is TGTGCCACCAGCAGAGATGATCAGGGGTCTAGTCTCACTGAAGCTTTCTTT. This gives the protein CATSRDDQGSSLTEAFF. This chain connects TRBV15 to TRBJ1-1, with D perhaps matching TRBD1 (6 bases). This CDR3 is 17 amino acids long. V was cut by 0 bases and J by 4 bases, with 18 bases left in between. Looked up from germline, CDR1 is LNHNV and CDR2 is YYDKDF (reference sequence).